The rows below give T cell receptor beta chains drawn from one sample of a study of response to subunit inactivated influenza vaccine. One entry per CDR3 protein, called by TCRdb with MiXCR from the RT-PCR reads. The sample yields 200,000 to 300,000 distinct CDR3 sequences, about 12% seen once. Source: non-naive T cells sorted from PBMCs, taken 14 days before vaccination. The receptors derive from a man between 50 and 59 years old who received an inactivated influenza vaccine. Each CDR3 is given with its conserved first and last residue. The D gene is left open where the match is weak. Clone sizes are given selectively: once, few, many, or a class where the clone is expanded.

CDR3: CSARGIDRSQFF
DNA: TGCAGTGCTAGAGGTATAGACAGGAGCCAGTTCTTC
length: 12
J: TRBJ2-1
V: TRBV20-1
size: .
D: .

CDR3: CASSGMGGGMYEQYF
DNA: TGTGCCAGCAGTGGCATGGGGGGGGGTATGTACGAGCAGTACTTC
length: 15
J: TRBJ2-7
V: TRBV27
size: .
D: TRBD2

CDR3: CASSRISHRGARYNEQFF
DNA: TGTGCCAGCAGTCGAATTAGCCACCGGGGGGCTCGCTACAATGAGCAGTTCTTC
length: 18
J: TRBJ2-1
V: TRBV6-2/TRBV6-3
size: few
D: .

CDR3: CASSLEDRNTIYF
DNA: TGTGCCAGCAGCCTGGAGGATCGAAACACCATATATTTT
length: 13
J: TRBJ1-3
V: TRBV3-1
size: few
D: .

CDR3: CASIRGPAMGEQFF
DNA: TGTGCCAGCATTAGGGGCCCTGCTATGGGTGAGCAGTTCTTC
length: 14
J: TRBJ2-1
V: TRBV2
size: few
D: .

CDR3: CACQDRVNEKLFF
DNA: TGTGCCTGCCAGGACAGGGTTAATGAAAAACTGTTTTTT
length: 13
J: TRBJ1-4
V: TRBV30
size: .
D: TRBD1

CDR3: CASSQVLSGRGTQYF
DNA: TGCGCCAGCAGCCAAGTTCTTAGCGGGAGAGGCACCCAGTACTTC
length: 15
J: TRBJ2-5
V: TRBV4-3
size: few
D: TRBD2

CDR3: CASSLSSGGANYNEQFF
DNA: TGTGCCAGCAGCTTAAGTAGCGGGGGGGCGAATTACAATGAGCAGTTCTTC
length: 17
J: TRBJ2-1
V: TRBV7-6
size: few
D: TRBD2

CDR3: CASSLGRVVGEKLFF
DNA: TGTGCCAGCAGTTTGGGCAGGGTTGTAGGTGAAAAACTGTTTTTT
length: 15
J: TRBJ1-4
V: TRBV28
size: few
D: .

CDR3: CASSLEPGILEQYF
DNA: TGCGCCAGCAGCTTGGAACCGGGGATCCTCGAGCAGTACTTC
length: 14
J: TRBJ2-7
V: TRBV5-1
size: many
D: .

CDR3: CSARGPGTANEQYF
DNA: TGCAGTGCTAGGGGACCCGGGACAGCCAACGAGCAGTACTTC
length: 14
J: TRBJ2-7
V: TRBV20-1
size: .
D: TRBD1

CDR3: CSARVRGVGEKLFF
DNA: TGCAGTGCTAGAGTCAGGGGAGTGGGGGAAAAACTGTTTTTT
length: 14
J: TRBJ1-4
V: TRBV20-1
size: few
D: .

CDR3: CASSYRDSYNSPLHF
DNA: TGTGCCAGCAGTTATCGGGACTCCTATAATTCACCCCTCCACTTT
length: 15
J: TRBJ1-6
V: TRBV27
size: few
D: .

CDR3: CASRPGLNYGYTF
DNA: TGTGCCAGCAGGCCCGGGCTGAACTATGGCTACACCTTC
length: 13
J: TRBJ1-2
V: TRBV3-1
size: few
D: .

CDR3: CASSLDTVQETQYF
DNA: TGTGCCAGCAGCCTCGACACCGTTCAAGAGACCCAGTACTTC
length: 14
J: TRBJ2-5
V: TRBV11-2
size: few
D: .

CDR3: CASSNGPGTVNQPQHF
DNA: TGTGCCAGCAGCAACGGTCCGGGGACTGTAAATCAGCCCCAGCATTTT
length: 16
J: TRBJ1-5
V: TRBV5-6
size: .
D: .

CDR3: CAISVTSATYNEQFF
DNA: TGTGCCATCAGTGTAACTAGTGCTACTTACAATGAGCAGTTCTTC
length: 15
J: TRBJ2-1
V: TRBV10-3
size: .
D: .

CDR3: CASSLPSGGGGNEQFF
DNA: TGTGCCAGCAGCCTCCCGAGCGGGGGCGGGGGCAATGAGCAGTTCTTC
length: 16
J: TRBJ2-1
V: TRBV11-1
size: few
D: TRBD2

CDR3: CASGTSGGAKNEQFF
DNA: TGTGCCAGCGGTACTAGCGGGGGGGCGAAGAATGAGCAGTTCTTC
length: 15
J: TRBJ2-1
V: TRBV6-2/TRBV6-3
size: few
D: TRBD2

CDR3: CASSYSRQTGELFF
DNA: TGTGCCAGCAGTTATTCCCGACAGACCGGGGAGCTGTTTTTT
length: 14
J: TRBJ2-2
V: TRBV6-5
size: .
D: .

CDR3: CASSYSRPQGARGFSYNEQFF
DNA: TGTGCCAGCAGTTACTCGAGGCCCCAGGGGGCCCGGGGATTTTCCTACAATGAGCAGTTCTTC
length: 21
J: TRBJ2-1
V: TRBV6-2/TRBV6-3
size: .
D: TRBD1

CDR3: CASSLGGQGGADTQYF
DNA: TGTGCCAGCAGCTTAGGGGGCCAGGGGGGCGCAGATACGCAGTATTTT
length: 16
J: TRBJ2-3
V: TRBV7-6
size: .
D: .

CDR3: CASSQLAGPNNEQFF
DNA: TGTGCCAGCAGTCAACTAGCGGGACCGAACAATGAGCAGTTCTTC
length: 15
J: TRBJ2-1
V: TRBV6-2/TRBV6-3
size: few
D: TRBD2

CDR3: CASRNRGGPRDTQYF
DNA: TGTGCCAGCAGAAACCGCGGGGGGCCAAGGGATACGCAGTATTTT
length: 15
J: TRBJ2-3
V: TRBV6-2/TRBV6-3
size: .
D: TRBD2

CDR3: CASPTASTDTQYF
DNA: TGTGCCAGCCCCACAGCCAGCACAGATACGCAGTATTTT
length: 13
J: TRBJ2-3
V: TRBV27
size: few
D: .

CDR3: CATDGTIYNEQFF
DNA: TGTGCCACCGACGGGACCATCTACAATGAGCAGTTCTTC
length: 13
J: TRBJ2-1
V: TRBV7-9
size: many
D: .

CDR3: CASSGYRTSGNNEQFF
DNA: TGTGCCAGCAGTGGGTACCGGACTAGCGGTAACAATGAGCAGTTCTTC
length: 16
J: TRBJ2-1
V: TRBV6-4
size: many
D: TRBD2

CDR3: CASSQGLASDEQFF
DNA: TGTGCCAGCAGCCAGGGACTAGCGTCCGATGAGCAGTTCTTC
length: 14
J: TRBJ2-1
V: TRBV4-2
size: few
D: TRBD2

CDR3: CSARNGFGGATYEKLFF
DNA: TGCAGTGCTAGGAATGGTTTCGGGGGGGCGACGTATGAAAAACTGTTTTTT
length: 17
J: TRBJ1-4
V: TRBV20-1
size: .
D: .

CDR3: CAVRGQWNTEAFF
DNA: TGTGCCGTAAGGGGACAATGGAACACTGAAGCTTTCTTT
length: 13
J: TRBJ1-1
V: TRBV6-1
size: .
D: .